The present T cell receptor (beta chain) was sequenced within a study of blood T cell repertoires in COVID-19. The age range of participants was about 18 to 95 years, with residence in about two dozen US areas. Participant reports of clinical history set cohort assignment. Recovered status applied to Cohort 3 donors who had two consecutive negative PCRs. It also applied to those with clearance or with symptom resolution. Germline V CDR1 and CDR2: SGHVS, FQNEAQ. The CDR3 is 16 residues long. Trimming took 0 bases from V and 10 from J; bases not matched to a gene: 8. Here immunoSEQ multiplex PCR was the method, and the copy in TCRdb shows in-frame clones only, minus some. The sample records fewer than 250,000 clones, 80% to 85% being singletons.

Input material: PBMCs or T cells enriched from blood (not recorded which). This TCR derives from a woman in her 40s who had recovered from COVID-19. This chain joins TRBV7-8 and TRBJ2-1; 11 bases align to TRBD2. The CDR3 region is CASSLAGGLAGFEQFF. The CDR3 DNA sequence: TGTGCCAGCAGCTTAGCAGGCGGACTAGCGGGTTTCGAGCAGTTCTTC.